A single sample is the source of the 10 T cell receptor beta chains below, sequenced in a study of chemoradiotherapy in HPV16-positive cancers. TCRdb's table, derived via immunoSEQ multiplex PCR, lists solely in-frame clones and lacks some. Of around 68,000 clones in the sample, 88% were seen once. Source: blood, taken from a patient who underwent chemoradiotherapy. The source of these receptors is a human donor with HPV-associated anogenital cancer.

The CDR3, as DNA: TGTGCCAGCAGCTTTGGGACAGGGGGAGTCGCGCAAGAGACCCAGTACTTC. It translates to CASSFGTGGVAQETQYF. The V and J genes are TRBV11-3 and TRBJ2-5; 11 bases match TRBD1. Trimming cost V 3 bases and J 2 bases; bases outside gene matches: 8. This CDR3 spans 17 amino acids. Germline values: CDR1 SGHNT, CDR2 YENEEA.

This clone was seen only once. The rearrangement links TRBV6-6 to TRBJ1-2; TRBD1 aligns across 7 bases. Germline V gives CDR1 MNHNY, CDR2 SVGAGI (reference sequence). Trimming took 0 bases from V and 0 from J; bases not matched to a gene: 1. The CDR3 has 15 amino acids. The CDR3 loop reads CASSYSGTANYGYTF. CDR3 DNA sequence: TGTGCCAGCAGTTACTCGGGGACAGCTAACTATGGCTACACCTTC.

This chain links TRBV10-1 with TRBJ1-5; D is unclear. This CDR3 contains 12 residues. Trimming left V 2 bases short and J 10 bases short, with 9 bases between. Per the germline V gene, CDR1 is WNHNN and CDR2 is SYGVQD (reference sequence). The CDR3 DNA sequence: TGCGCCAGCAGTGAGACGCGCGGCCCCCAGCATTTT. This encodes CASSETRGPQHF.

The chain has TRBV30 and TRBJ1-1; D uncertain. The CDR3 sequence is 12 residues long. In germline, CDR1 is GTSNPN, CDR2 SVGIG (reference sequence). Between the trimmed V and J ends, which lost 0 bases and 7 bases, there was a span of 9 bases. CDR3 amino acids: CAWSVASIEAFF. The CDR3 nucleotides read TGTGCCTGGAGTGTCGCGTCAATTGAAGCTTTCTTT.

V and J are TRBV18 and TRBJ2-7; D may be TRBD1 (5 bases). V lost 3 bases, J lost 4 bases, and 10 bases lay in between. From germline, CDR1 is KGHSH and CDR2 LQKENI. The CDR3 runs 13 residues. The CDR3 DNA follows: TGTGCCAGCTCACCGACCGACAGTTACGAGCAGTACTTC. Translated, it gives CASSPTDSYEQYF.

The genes are TRBV29-1 and TRBJ1-3; D is ambiguous. Germline CDR1 SQVTM, CDR2 ANQGSEA. V gave up 6 bases and J gave up 2 bases, with 14 bases separating them. The CDR3 has 14 amino acids. DNA for the CDR3: TGCAGCGTCGACTCCGGCGGAGCTGGAAACACCATATATTTT. Translating it yields CSVDSGGAGNTIYF.

V and J are TRBV14 and TRBJ2-1, with TRBD2 identical over 8 bases. Germline V lookup: CDR1 SGHDN, CDR2 FVKESK. The V gene end was trimmed by 1 base and the J gene end by 14 bases; junction bases not matched to a gene: 1. There are 11 residues in the CDR3. The chain's CDR3 is CASSQAGGKFF. The CDR3 bases are TGTGCCAGCAGCCAAGCGGGGGGGAAGTTCTTC.

This clone has only one observation. The rearrangement joins TRBV5-1 to TRBJ2-1, with 7 bases that match TRBD1. The CDR3 totals 17 residues. J gave up 6 bases and V 0 bases, and 12 bases lay outside the gene matches. Germline V gene lookup returns CDR1 SGHRS and CDR2 YFSETQ. CDR3 DNA: TGCGCCAGCAGCTTGGACCTACAGGGGTCTGGTGGCAATGAGCAGTTCTTC. Translating it yields CASSLDLQGSGGNEQFF.

This clone appeared a few times. This chain links TRBV7-9 with TRBJ1-2; D uncertain. Trimming shortened V by 1 base and J by 3 bases, and 3 bases separated the two germline ends. Looked up from germline, CDR1 is SEHNR and CDR2 is FQNEAQ (reference sequence). This CDR3 is built from 12 residues. The CDR3 loop reads CASSLGDYGYTF. The DNA of the CDR3 is TGTGCCAGCAGCTTAGGCGACTATGGCTACACCTTC.

This sequence joins TRBV5-6 and TRBJ2-5, with TRBD2 identical over 8 bases. CDR3 length: 14 residues. The junction had 3 bases not matched to a gene; V was cut back by 2 bases and J by 3 bases. CDR1 and CDR2 from the germline V gene are SGHDT and YYEEEE. CDR3 DNA: TGTGCCAGCAGCTTCCCGGGACTAGAAGAGACCCAGTACTTC. This sequence encodes CASSFPGLEETQYF.